Sequencing of this TCR beta chain was carried out in a study of cytomegalovirus exposure and HLA in healthy donors. The study's findings and limits: The CMV antigen specificity of a few CMV-associated chains was confirmed through in vitro analysis. Both high specificity and high sensitivity reportedly marked the classifier's diagnosis of cytomegalovirus status.

The V gene end was trimmed by 1 base and the J gene end by 1 base; junction bases not matched to a gene: 0. Looked up from germline, CDR1 is SGDLS and CDR2 is YYNGEE. There are 15 residues in the CDR3. The repertoire was sequenced with immunoSEQ multiplex PCR; TCRdb's copy has only in-frame clones and lacks some. The sample contains 98,000 or so clones, roughly 84% of which appear only once. This clone has only one observation. Antigen specificity is unknown. A read error may explain this, as a much larger clone is one base away. The sequence was collected from a woman in her late teens or twenties in good health and CMV-seronegative. Sequencing input: PBMCs. The rearrangement joins TRBV9 to TRBJ2-3; 10 bases fit TRBD2. The CDR3 sequence: CASSVLAGGTDTQYF. The CDR3 nucleotides read TGTGCCAGCAGCGTACTAGCGGGGGGCACAGATACGCAGTATTTT.